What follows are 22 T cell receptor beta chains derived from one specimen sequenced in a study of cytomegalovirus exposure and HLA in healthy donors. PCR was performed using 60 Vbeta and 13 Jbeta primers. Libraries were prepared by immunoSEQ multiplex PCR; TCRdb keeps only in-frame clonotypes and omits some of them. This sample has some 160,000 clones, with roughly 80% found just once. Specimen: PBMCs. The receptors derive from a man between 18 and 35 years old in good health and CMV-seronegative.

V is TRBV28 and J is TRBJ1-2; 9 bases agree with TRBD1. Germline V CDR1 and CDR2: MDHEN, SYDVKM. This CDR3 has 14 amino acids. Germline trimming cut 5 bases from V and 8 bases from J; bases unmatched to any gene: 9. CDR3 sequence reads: CASSRQGVTGGYTF. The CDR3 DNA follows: TGTGCCAGCAGTCGACAGGGGGTGACAGGGGGCTACACCTTC.

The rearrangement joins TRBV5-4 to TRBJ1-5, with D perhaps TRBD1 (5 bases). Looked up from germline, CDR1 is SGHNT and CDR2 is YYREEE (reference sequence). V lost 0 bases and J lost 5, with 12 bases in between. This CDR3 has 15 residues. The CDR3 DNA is TGTGCCAGCAGCTTGGGGGGGGGTAAAGATCAGCCCCAGCATTTT. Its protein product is CASSLGGGKDQPQHF. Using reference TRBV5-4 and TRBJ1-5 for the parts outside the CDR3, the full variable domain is ETGVTQSPTHLIKTRGQQVTLRCSSQSGHNTVSWYQQALGQGPQFIFQYYREEENGRGNFPPRFSGLQFPNYSSELNVNALELDDSALYLCASSLGGGKDQPQHFGDGTRLSIL.

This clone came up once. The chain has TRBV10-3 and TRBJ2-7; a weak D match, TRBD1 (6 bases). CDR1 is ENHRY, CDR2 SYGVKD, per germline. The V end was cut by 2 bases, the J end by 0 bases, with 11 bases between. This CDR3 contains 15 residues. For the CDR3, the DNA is TGTGCCATCAGTGAGGGGGCAGGGGCCTCCTACGAGCAGTACTTC. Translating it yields CAISEGAGASYEQYF.

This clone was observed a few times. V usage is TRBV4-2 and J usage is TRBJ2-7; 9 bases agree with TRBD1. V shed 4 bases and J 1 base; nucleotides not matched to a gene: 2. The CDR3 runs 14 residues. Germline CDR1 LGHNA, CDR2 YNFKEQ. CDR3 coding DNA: TGTGCCAGCAGCCGAGGACAGGGGTCCTACGAGCAGTACTTC. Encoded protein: CASSRGQGSYEQYF.

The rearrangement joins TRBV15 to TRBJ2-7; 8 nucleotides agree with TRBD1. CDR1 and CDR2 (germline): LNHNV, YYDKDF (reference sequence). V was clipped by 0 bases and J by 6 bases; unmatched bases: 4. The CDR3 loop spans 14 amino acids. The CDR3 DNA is TGTGCCACCAGCAGAGAATACGGGACAGGCGAGCAGTACTTC. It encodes CATSREYGTGEQYF.

The CDR3 region is CAISAGTGTVNTGELFF. As DNA, the CDR3 is TGTGCCATCAGCGCGGGCACCGGGACAGTTAACACCGGGGAGCTGTTTTTT. The J gene is TRBJ2-2, the V gene TRBV10-3, with 7 positions matching TRBD1. The CDR3 is made up of 17 amino acids. Germline V gene lookup returns CDR1 ENHRY and CDR2 SYGVKD. The trim removed 6 bases at V and 2 bases at J, leaving 12 bases unmatched.

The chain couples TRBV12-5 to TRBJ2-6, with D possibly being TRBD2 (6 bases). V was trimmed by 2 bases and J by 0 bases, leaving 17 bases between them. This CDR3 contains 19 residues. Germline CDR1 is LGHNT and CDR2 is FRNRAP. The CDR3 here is CASGLPPGLLSSGANVLTF. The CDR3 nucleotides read TGTGCTAGTGGTTTGCCCCCGGGACTCTTAAGCTCTGGGGCCAACGTCCTGACTTTC.

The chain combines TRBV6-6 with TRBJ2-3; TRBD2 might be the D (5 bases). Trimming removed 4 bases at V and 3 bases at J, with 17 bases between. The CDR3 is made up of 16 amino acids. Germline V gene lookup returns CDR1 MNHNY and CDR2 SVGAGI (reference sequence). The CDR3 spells CASSSSPGSVTDTQYF. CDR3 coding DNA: TGTGCCAGCAGTTCCTCCCCGGGTAGCGTGACAGATACGCAGTATTTT.

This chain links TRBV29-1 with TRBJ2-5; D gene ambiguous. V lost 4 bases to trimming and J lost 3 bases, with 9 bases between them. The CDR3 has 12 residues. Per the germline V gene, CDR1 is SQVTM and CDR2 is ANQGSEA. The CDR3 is CSVAGRKETQYF. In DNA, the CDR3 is TGCAGCGTTGCGGGTAGGAAAGAGACCCAGTACTTC.

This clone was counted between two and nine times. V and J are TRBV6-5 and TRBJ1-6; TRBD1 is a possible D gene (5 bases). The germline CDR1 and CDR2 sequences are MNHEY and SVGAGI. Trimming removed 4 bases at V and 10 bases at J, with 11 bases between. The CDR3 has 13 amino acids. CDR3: CASSSGGGSPLHF. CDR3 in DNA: TGTGCCAGCAGTTCGGGGGGAGGGTCACCCCTCCACTTT.

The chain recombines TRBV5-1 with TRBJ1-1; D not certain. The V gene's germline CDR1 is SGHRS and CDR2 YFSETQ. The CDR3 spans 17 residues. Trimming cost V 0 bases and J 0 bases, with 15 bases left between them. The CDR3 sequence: CASSLATTGGLNTEAFF. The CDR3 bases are TGCGCCAGCAGCTTGGCAACGACGGGAGGGCTGAACACTGAAGCTTTCTTT.

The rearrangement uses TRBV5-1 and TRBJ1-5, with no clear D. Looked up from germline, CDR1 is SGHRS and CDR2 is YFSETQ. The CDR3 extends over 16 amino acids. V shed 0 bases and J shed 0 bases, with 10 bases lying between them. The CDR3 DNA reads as TGCGCCAGCAGCTTGGGTTTGGGAGATAGCAATCAGCCCCAGCATTTT. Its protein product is CASSLGLGDSNQPQHF.

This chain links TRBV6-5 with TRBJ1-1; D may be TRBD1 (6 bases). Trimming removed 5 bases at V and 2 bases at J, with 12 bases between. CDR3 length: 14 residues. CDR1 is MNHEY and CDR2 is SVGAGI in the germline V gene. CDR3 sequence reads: CASSAGQFNTEAFF. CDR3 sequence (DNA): TGTGCCAGCAGTGCCGGACAGTTTAACACTGAAGCTTTCTTT.

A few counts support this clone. The CDR3 loop reads CASRGGTGAQRGGYTF. The CDR3 DNA follows: TGCGCCAGCAGGGGAGGGACAGGGGCGCAACGAGGTGGCTACACCTTC. The genes are TRBV5-1 and TRBJ1-2, with 10 bases matching TRBD1. Germline V gene data show CDR1 as SGHRS and CDR2 as YFSETQ. Trimming took 5 bases from V and 7 from J; bases not matched to a gene: 14. This CDR3 contains 16 residues. The variable domain in full, completed from reference TRBV5-1 and TRBJ1-2, reads KAGVTQTPRYLIKTRGQQVTLSCSPISGHRSVSWYQQTPGQGLQFLFEYFSETQRNKGNFPGRFSGRQFSNSRSEMNVSTLELGDSALYLCASRGGTGAQRGGYTFGSGTRLTVV.

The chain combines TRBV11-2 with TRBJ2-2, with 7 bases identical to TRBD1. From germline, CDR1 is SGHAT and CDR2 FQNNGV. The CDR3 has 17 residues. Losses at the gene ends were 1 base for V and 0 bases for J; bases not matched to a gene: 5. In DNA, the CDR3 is TGTGCCAGCAGCTTAGGCAAGGGGGCCACGAACACCGGGGAGCTGTTTTTT. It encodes CASSLGKGATNTGELFF. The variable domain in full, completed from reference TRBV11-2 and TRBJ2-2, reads EAGVAQSPRYKIIEKRQSVAFWCNPISGHATLYWYQQILGQGPKLLIQFQNNGVVDDSQLPKDRFSAERLKGVDSTLKIQPAKLEDSAVYLCASSLGKGATNTGELFFGEGSRLTVL.

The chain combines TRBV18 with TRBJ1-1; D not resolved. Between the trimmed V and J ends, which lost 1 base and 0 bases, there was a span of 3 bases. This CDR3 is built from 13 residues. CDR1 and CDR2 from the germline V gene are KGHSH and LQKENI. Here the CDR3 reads CASSPLLNTEAFF. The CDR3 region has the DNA TGTGCCAGCTCACCACTCTTGAACACTGAAGCTTTCTTT.

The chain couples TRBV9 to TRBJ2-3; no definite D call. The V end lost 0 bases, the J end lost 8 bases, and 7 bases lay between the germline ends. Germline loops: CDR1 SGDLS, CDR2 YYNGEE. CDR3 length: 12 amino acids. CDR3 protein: CASSVERGTQYF. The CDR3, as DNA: TGTGCCAGCAGCGTAGAAAGAGGTACGCAGTATTTT.

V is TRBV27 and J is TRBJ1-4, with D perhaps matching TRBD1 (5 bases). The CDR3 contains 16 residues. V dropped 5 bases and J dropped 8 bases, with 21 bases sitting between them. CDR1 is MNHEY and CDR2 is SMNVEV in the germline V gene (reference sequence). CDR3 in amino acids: CASSNRQGGASEKLFF. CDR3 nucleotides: TGTGCCAGCAGTAACCGCCAGGGTGGGGCCTCAGAAAAACTGTTTTTT.

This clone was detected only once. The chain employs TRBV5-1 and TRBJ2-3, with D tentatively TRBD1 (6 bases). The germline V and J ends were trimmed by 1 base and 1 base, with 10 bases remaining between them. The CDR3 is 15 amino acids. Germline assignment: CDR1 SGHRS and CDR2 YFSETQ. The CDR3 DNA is TGCGCCAGCAGCTTGTTGGGACAAGGCACAGATACGCAGTATTTT. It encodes CASSLLGQGTDTQYF.

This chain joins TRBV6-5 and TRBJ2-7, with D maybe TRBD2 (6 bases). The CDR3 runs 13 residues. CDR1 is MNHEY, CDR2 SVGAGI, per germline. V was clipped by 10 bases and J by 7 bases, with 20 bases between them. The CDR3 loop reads CATARGRVLEQYF. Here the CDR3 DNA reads TGTGCCACCGCGCGGGGCCGGGTCTTGGAGCAGTACTTC.

This CDR3 reads CASTPFREGFQPQHF. In nucleotides, the CDR3 is TGCGCCAGCACGCCGTTTCGGGAGGGGTTTCAGCCCCAGCATTTT. The chain links TRBV5-1 to TRBJ1-5, with TRBD1 as a possible D gene (5 bases). The CDR3 extends over 15 amino acids. Trimming stripped 6 bases from V and 6 bases from J, with 19 bases between. Looked up from germline, CDR1 is SGHRS and CDR2 is YFSETQ.

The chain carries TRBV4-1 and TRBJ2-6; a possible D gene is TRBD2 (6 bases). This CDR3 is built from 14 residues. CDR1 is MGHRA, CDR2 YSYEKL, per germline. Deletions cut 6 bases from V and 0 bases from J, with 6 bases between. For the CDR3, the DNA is TGCGCCAGCAGAGCGGGCTCTGGGGCCAACGTCCTGACTTTC. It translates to CASRAGSGANVLTF.